Below, one T cell receptor beta chain is given with its context. Sequencing used immunoSEQ multiplex PCR; TCRdb keeps in-frame clones, though not all of them. The sample contains approximately 190,000 clones, approximately 90% of which appear only once. These data come from a study of T cell responses to AZD1222 COVID-19 vaccine. The CDR3 has 13 amino acids. CDR1 is SGHNT and CDR2 is YENEEA in the germline V gene. J lost 6 bases, V lost 3 bases, and 4 bases had no gene match. This sequence joins TRBV11-3 and TRBJ2-7; TRBD2 agrees at 8 bases. This clonotype originated in an adult in good health. Sequencing was performed on peripheral blood, taken on day 0 of AZD1222 vaccination. The CDR3 nucleotides read TGTGCCAGCAGCTTCTCCGGGAGGGCCGAGCAGTACTTC. Protein: CASSFSGRAEQYF.